This T cell receptor (beta chain) came from a study of identical twins. Study observations and caveats: Cord blood beta clonotypes that were abundant carried fewer insertions, and memory repertoires showed no such trend.

Concerning this clonotype: What it binds is not known.

A universal primer site was added by template switching, and unique molecular identifiers were carried by the cDNA. A single record per CDR3 protein comes from TCRdb applying MiXCR to the 5' RACE reads. The table lists roughly 770,000 distinct CDR3 sequences, 18% of them singletons. This CDR3 region has 11 residues. The germline gives CDR1 WSHSY, CDR2 SAAADI. The V end lost 8 bases, the J end lost 6 bases, and 7 bases lay between the germline ends. These data also formed part of another study, on T cells expressing NK-cell markers. Per that study: Sequenced donors, eight in total, included seven who were HCMV-seropositive and one who was seronegative.

The chain is built from TRBV10-2 and TRBJ2-2, with D hard to call. The sequence came from a young woman in good health. The sequencing input was PBMCs. CDR3 coding DNA: TGCGCCAGCGCAGCTTCCGGGGAGCTGTTTTTT. Its protein product is CASAASGELFF.